This TCR beta chain was identified during a study of vaccination effects on CD4 cells after COVID-19. Study summary: Post-vaccine draws lagged the second dose by a median of 72 days.

Assay used: immunoSEQ multiplex PCR; TCRdb lists only in-frame clones, some missing. This table holds some 69,000 clones, 65% to 80% found once. About this clone itself: Its specificity is not known.

Germline assignment: CDR1 SNHLY and CDR2 FYNNEI. The length of the CDR3 is 13 residues. The V gene lost 7 bases and the J gene lost 3 bases, with 12 bases spanning the gap. General study results and limits: Marked clonal contraction of infection- and vaccine-induced clones was seen late after vaccination. Nearly all vaccine-induced clones in healthy recipients recognized only SARS-CoV-2. The study dataset contains few convalescent patients and includes no early post-infection timepoints.

Following 10 days of culture, CD4+ T cells were isolated. The participants, recipients of two vaccine doses, got either BNT162b2 or mRNA-1273. The receptor's source is a human donor who received a COVID-19 vaccine. Specimen: CD4+ T cells from PBMCs cultured without peptide, collected after COVID-19 vaccination. The rearrangement links TRBV2 to TRBJ2-5; D not certain. CDR3 amino acids: CASNTWLEETQYF. The CDR3 region has the DNA TGTGCCAGCAATACGTGGCTCGAAGAGACCCAGTACTTC.